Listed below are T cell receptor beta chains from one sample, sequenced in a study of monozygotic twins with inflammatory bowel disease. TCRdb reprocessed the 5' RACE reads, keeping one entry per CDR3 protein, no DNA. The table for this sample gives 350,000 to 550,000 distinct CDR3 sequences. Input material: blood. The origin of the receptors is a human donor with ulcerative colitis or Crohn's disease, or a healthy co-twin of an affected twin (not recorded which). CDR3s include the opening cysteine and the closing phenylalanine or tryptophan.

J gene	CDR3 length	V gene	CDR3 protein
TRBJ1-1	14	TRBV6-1	CASSLGPYDTEAFF
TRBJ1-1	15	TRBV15	CATSRDGQLNTEAFF
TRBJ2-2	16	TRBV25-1	CASRGWGTGNTGELFF
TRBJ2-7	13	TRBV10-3	CAIRRDGTYEQYF
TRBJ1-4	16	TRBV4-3	CASSQDGTGPVEKLFF
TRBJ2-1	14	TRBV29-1	CSIAWDRGSNEQFF
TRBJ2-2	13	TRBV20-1	CSARAANTGELFF
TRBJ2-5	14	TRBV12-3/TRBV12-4	CASSSGRVGETQYF
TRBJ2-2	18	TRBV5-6	CASSLEGAGTANTGELFF
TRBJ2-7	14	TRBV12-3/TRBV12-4	CASSSRDRGYEQYF
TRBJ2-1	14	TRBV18	CASSPPGDLNEQFF
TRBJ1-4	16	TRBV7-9	CASSRGTAGDNEKLFF
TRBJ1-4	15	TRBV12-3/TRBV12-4	CASSLWTDIGEKLFF
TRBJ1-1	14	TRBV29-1	CSVDRTGDNTEAFF
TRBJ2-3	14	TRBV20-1	CSAPSGGRTDTQYF
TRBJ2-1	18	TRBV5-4	CASSSPGSSGSRYNEQFF
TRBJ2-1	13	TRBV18	CASSPSSLSEQFF
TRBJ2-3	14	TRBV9	CASSASAGADTQYF
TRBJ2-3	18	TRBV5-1	CASRPQSSGVGGADTQYF
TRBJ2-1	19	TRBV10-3	CAISSSSGRAKSSYNEQFF
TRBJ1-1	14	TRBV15	CATSIGQGWTEAFF
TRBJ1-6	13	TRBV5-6	CASSLTGNSPLHF
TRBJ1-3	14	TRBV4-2	CASSQSWAGNTIYF
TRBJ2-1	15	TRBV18	CASSPPASFDNEQFF
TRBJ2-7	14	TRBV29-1	CSVENQGLVNEQYF
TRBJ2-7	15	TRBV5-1	CASSTGGQGPYEQYF
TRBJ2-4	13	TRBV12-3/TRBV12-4	CASKPRYNDIQYF
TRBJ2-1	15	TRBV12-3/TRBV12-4	CASRTTSGIINEQFF
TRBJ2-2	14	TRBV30	CAWRGQGDTGELFF
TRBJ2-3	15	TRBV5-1	CASSPPWGKTDTQYF
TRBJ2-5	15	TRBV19	CASSTDRGLEETQYF
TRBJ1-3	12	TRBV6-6	CASSSAGNTIYF
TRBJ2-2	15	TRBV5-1	CASSYGNRDTGELFF
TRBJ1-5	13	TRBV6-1	CASNIQGAQPQHF
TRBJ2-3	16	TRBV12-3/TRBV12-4	CASSFSGTSPSDTQYF
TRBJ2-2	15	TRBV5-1	CASSFRQLNTGELFF
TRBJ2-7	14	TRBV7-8	CASSLLGITYEQYF